The following is a T cell receptor (beta chain) sequence with its context. Gene names are mouse gene names. Other DNA sequences in this sample translate to the same CDR3. This entry belongs to a study of tissue T cells after allogeneic stem cell transplantation. Measured with immunoSEQ multiplex PCR; TCRdb has only the in-frame clones, and not every one. Of 40,000 to 60,000 clones listed, roughly four fifths are singletons. This sequence was found in a pool of C57BL/6 mice in good health. Sequenced sample: sorted cells pooled from one or two spleens.

This chain's CDR3 is CASSQDYTGQLYF. The sequenced part of the CDR3 DNA is TGTGCCAGCAGCCAAGATTACACCGGGCAGCTCTAC. The chain couples TRBV5 to TRBJ2-2; D is undetermined. The read is 1 residue too short to cover the CDR3 end, so that end is filled in from the germline J gene. The CDR3 is 13 residues long. Looked up from germline, CDR1 is LGHNA and CDR2 is YNLKQL (reference sequence). V lost 0 bases to trimming and J lost 3 bases, with 2 bases between them.